These 10 T cell receptor beta chains originate from one sample sequenced in a study of regulatory T cells in long-lasting Graves disease. iRepertoire HTBI primers and Arm-PCR of CDR3 regions built TCR beta libraries. TCRdb called the multiplex PCR reads again in MiXCR, with one record for every CDR3 protein. The table shows under 250,000 distinct CDR3 sequences, with less than 20% occurring only once. Described time point: newly diagnosed GD, antithyroid drugs for less than 3 months. The authors made the TCR library using RNA they extracted from PBMCs. These same records also appear under a second study, on T cells in Graves' hyperthyroidism and ophthalmopathy.

The source material was peripheral blood mononuclear cells (PBMCs), sampled at new diagnosis, from a patient treated with antithyroid drugs. Receptors originate from a woman between 25 and 40 years old with Graves disease.

This clonotype showed up many times. This chain joins TRBV11-2 and TRBJ2-5, with no clear D. Trimming removed 2 bases from V and 2 bases from J, with 9 bases in between. CDR3 length equals 14 residues. The V gene's germline CDR1 is SGHAT and CDR2 FQNNGV. The CDR3 DNA follows: TGTGCCAGCAGCTTACGGCAGGAACAAGAGACCCAGTACTTC. Its protein is CASSLRQEQETQYF. Complete variable domain (other parts from reference TRBV11-2 and TRBJ2-5): EAGVAQSPRYKIIEKRQSVAFWCNPISGHATLYWYQQILGQGPKLLIQFQNNGVVDDSQLPKDRFSAERLKGVDSTLKIQPAKLEDSAVYLCASSLRQEQETQYFGPGTRLLVL.

The chain is built from TRBV10-3 and TRBJ1-5; unclear D gene. This CDR3 comprises 15 residues. V was clipped by 2 bases and J by 6 bases, with 14 bases between them. Germline V lookup: CDR1 ENHRY, CDR2 SYGVKD. The CDR3 spells CAISENKGESQPQHF. CDR3 sequence (DNA): TGTGCCATCAGTGAGAACAAGGGAGAGAGTCAGCCCCAGCATTTT.

There are many counts of this clonotype. This chain connects TRBV27 to TRBJ1-5; D call uncertain. The CDR3 sequence is 13 residues long. Trimming pared 5 bases from V and 3 bases from J, leaving 8 bases between. Germline V gene sequence: CDR1 MNHEY, CDR2 SMNVEV (reference sequence). The CDR3 coding sequence is TGTGCCAGCAGTCTGCTCTACAATCAGCCCCAGCATTTT. It translates to CASSLLYNQPQHF.

The gene calls are TRBV6-2 or TRBV6-3 and TRBJ1-5; D remains unclear. Germline CDR1 and CDR2: MNHEY and SVGEGT. Trimming cost V 7 bases and J 2 bases, with 12 bases left between them. The CDR3 is 14 residues long. The CDR3 DNA sequence: TGTGCCAGCATAGGCATGAGAGGCAATCAGCCCCAGCATTTT. Its translation: CASIGMRGNQPQHF.

This clonotype was seen repeatedly, ten times or more. The chain links TRBV30 to TRBJ2-3; 11 bases agree with TRBD2. V lost 3 bases, J lost 0 bases, and 11 bases stayed unmatched. Germline V gene data show CDR1 as GTSNPN and CDR2 as SVGIG (reference sequence). CDR3 length: 18 amino acids. The CDR3 protein is CAWSLSSGGKSSTDTQYF. The CDR3 bases are TGTGCCTGGAGCTTGTCTAGCGGGGGGAAATCTAGCACAGATACGCAGTATTTT.

Remarks on this clonotype: The junction does not match germline at one end; this may be a read error. The chain couples TRBV6-2 or TRBV6-3 to TRBJ2-7; 8 positions match TRBD2. The CDR3 length is 14 residues. CDR1 and CDR2 (germline): MNHEY, SVGEGT. In nucleotides, the CDR3 is TGTGCCAGCAGTTATAATTCGGGAGGGGAAGAATCCTCCTTC. This encodes CASSYNSGGEESSF.

V is TRBV12-5 and J is TRBJ2-7; 9 bases are shared with TRBD2. The J call is in doubt because the DNA end fits TRBJ2-1 better. The CDR3 spans 15 residues. Germline lookup yields CDR1 LGHNT and CDR2 FRNRAP. CDR3: CASGPTLAGSNEQFF. In nucleotides, the CDR3 is TGTGCTAGTGGTCCGACCCTAGCGGGATCCAATGAGCAGTTCTTC.

This chain joins TRBV18 and TRBJ2-7; D unresolved. The CDR3 runs to 13 residues. V was clipped by 4 bases and J by 6 bases, with 13 bases between them. Germline V gene data show CDR1 as KGHSH and CDR2 as LQKENI. The chain's CDR3 is CASSRDSSGEQYF. CDR3 sequence (DNA): TGTGCCAGCTCACGCGACTCGTCGGGCGAGCAGTACTTC. Looking up the rest from reference TRBV18 and TRBJ2-7 gives the full variable domain: NAGVMQNPRHLVRRRGQEARLRCSPMKGHSHVYWYRQLPEEGLKFMVYLQKENIIDESGMPKERFSAEFPKEGPSILRIQQVVRGDSAAYFCASSRDSSGEQYFGPGTRLTVT.

Concerning this clonotype: This may stem from a read error, because a much larger clone lies one nucleotide away. The rearrangement links TRBV27 to TRBJ2-7, with 8 bases aligning to TRBD2. Germline CDR1 reads MNHEY; CDR2 reads SMNVEV (reference sequence). The CDR3 contains 13 residues. The CDR3 reads CTSRQIAGHEQYF. The CDR3 DNA reads as TGTACCAGCAGACAAATAGCGGGGCACGAGCAGTACTTC.

This clonotype was counted many times. J is TRBJ1-4 and V is TRBV28, with D possibly TRBD1 on 6 matching bases. This CDR3 has 13 amino acids. Germline V gene data show CDR1 as MDHEN and CDR2 as SYDVKM. CDR3 loop: CAGARGESEKLFF. The CDR3 nucleotides are TGTGCAGGGGCGAGGGGGGAATCTGAAAAACTGTTTTTT.